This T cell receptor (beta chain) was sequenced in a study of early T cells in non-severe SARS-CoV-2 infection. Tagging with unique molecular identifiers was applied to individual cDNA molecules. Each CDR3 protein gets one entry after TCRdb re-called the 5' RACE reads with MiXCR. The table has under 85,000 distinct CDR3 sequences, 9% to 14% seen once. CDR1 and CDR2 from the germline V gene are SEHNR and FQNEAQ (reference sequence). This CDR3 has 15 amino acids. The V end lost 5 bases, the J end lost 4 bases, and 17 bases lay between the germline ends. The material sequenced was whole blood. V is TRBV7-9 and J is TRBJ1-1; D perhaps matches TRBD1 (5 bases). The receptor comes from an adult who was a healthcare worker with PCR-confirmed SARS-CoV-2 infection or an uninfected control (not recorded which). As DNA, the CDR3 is TGTGCCAGCAGCCCAACGACCCTAAGGGGCACTGAAGCTTTCTTT. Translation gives CASSPTTLRGTEAFF.